The next 17 T cell receptor beta chains were all read from a single sample in a study of cytomegalovirus exposure and HLA in healthy donors. The primer mix had 60 Vbeta and 13 Jbeta primers. The table came from immunoSEQ multiplex PCR; TCRdb's copy has only in-frame clones and leaves some out. The profile covers about 130,000 clones, with 75% to 90% appearing a single time and about 8.1% taken by the ten largest. The specimen was PBMCs. These receptors were taken from a woman aged 50 to 60 in good health and CMV-seropositive.

The genes are TRBV27 and TRBJ2-7; D gene unclear. The CDR3 is made up of 14 amino acids. The germline V gene encodes CDR1 MNHEY and CDR2 SMNVEV (reference sequence). The V end was cut by 3 bases, the J end by 3 bases, with 12 bases between. The CDR3 DNA reads as TGTGCCAGCAGTTTTAGAAGAGGAGTCTACGAGCAGTACTTC. As protein: CASSFRRGVYEQYF.

This clone was found a few times. J is TRBJ2-6 and V is TRBV5-5; D is uncertain. The V end was cut by 0 bases, the J end by 0 bases, with 7 bases between. Germline lookup yields CDR1 SGHKS and CDR2 YYEKEE (reference sequence). This CDR3 region has 16 residues. The CDR3 DNA reads as TGTGCCAGCAGCTTGGATACTTTCTCTGGGGCCAACGTCCTGACTTTC. Its translation is CASSLDTFSGANVLTF.

The chain uses TRBV5-6 and TRBJ1-1; D is possibly TRBD1 (6 bases). Germline lookup yields CDR1 SGHDT and CDR2 YYEEEE. This CDR3 has 14 amino acids. V lost 4 bases and J lost 1, with 11 bases in between. The CDR3, as DNA: TGTGCCAGCAGCGCGACGGACAGGAACACTGAAGCTTTCTTT. This encodes CASSATDRNTEAFF.

This rearrangement joins TRBV5-1 to TRBJ2-1; 11 bases fit TRBD2. Germline trimming cut 0 bases from V and 8 bases from J; bases unmatched to any gene: 7. This CDR3 is built from 16 residues. CDR1 is SGHRS and CDR2 is YFSETQ in the germline V gene. In DNA, the CDR3 is TGCGCCAGCAGCTTGGGTAGAACTAGCGGGAGACATGAGCAGTTCTTC. As protein: CASSLGRTSGRHEQFF. The full variable domain, its missing parts supplied by reference TRBV5-1 and TRBJ2-1, is KAGVTQTPRYLIKTRGQQVTLSCSPISGHRSVSWYQQTPGQGLQFLFEYFSETQRNKGNFPGRFSGRQFSNSRSEMNVSTLELGDSALYLCASSLGRTSGRHEQFFGPGTRLTVL.

This chain joins TRBV15 and TRBJ2-7; D may be TRBD1 (6 bases). V lost 5 bases to trimming and J lost 5 bases, with 19 bases between them. CDR1 LNHNV and CDR2 YYDKDF come from the germline V gene (reference sequence). The CDR3 spans 15 residues. CDR3 bases: TGTGCCACCAGCGAACCAGGGGAAATACGGGACGAGCAGTACTTC. Translated, it gives CATSEPGEIRDEQYF.

This clone has a single count. The chain recombines TRBV2 with TRBJ2-5; D possibly corresponds to TRBD1 (8 bases). CDR1 is SNHLY, CDR2 FYNNEI, per germline. The length of the CDR3 is 13 residues. V was clipped by 8 bases and J by 5 bases, with 15 bases between them. The CDR3 bases are TGTGCCAGCCTCGGACAGGGAGGGGAGACCCAGTACTTC. It translates to CASLGQGGETQYF.

This chain links TRBV9 with TRBJ2-1, with TRBD2 identical over 8 bases. V shed 4 bases and J 2 bases; nucleotides not matched to a gene: 8. CDR1 is SGDLS, CDR2 YYNGEE, per germline. This CDR3 is built from 16 residues. CDR3 loop: CASSPQAGAPYNEQFF. The CDR3 coding sequence is TGTGCCAGCAGCCCCCAAGCGGGAGCCCCCTACAATGAGCAGTTCTTC.

The gene calls are TRBV4-3 and TRBJ2-2, with no clear D. With 3 bases removed from V and 12 bases from J, the gap between germline ends came to 8 bases. This CDR3 is 11 amino acids long. Germline CDR1 and CDR2: LGHNA and YSLEER. CDR3 protein: CASSHSGKLFF. As DNA, the CDR3 is TGCGCCAGCAGCCATTCTGGCAAGCTGTTTTTT.

This clone was counted only a few times. The rearrangement links TRBV18 to TRBJ1-2; D not resolved. CDR3 length equals 15 residues. The germline gives CDR1 KGHSH, CDR2 LQKENI. The V end lost 0 bases, the J end lost 8 bases, and 16 bases lay between the germline ends. CDR3 bases: TGTGCCAGCTCACCACCGCTGGCGGAGGTGAGCGGCTACACCTTC. Translation gives CASSPPLAEVSGYTF.

The chain couples TRBV27 to TRBJ2-2; D remains ambiguous. The V end was cut by 5 bases, the J end by 3 bases, with 16 bases between. CDR1 MNHEY and CDR2 SMNVEV come from the germline V gene (reference sequence). This CDR3 comprises 16 residues. The CDR3 region has the DNA TGTGCCAGCAGTCCTCATTCCAGGATGGACACCGGGGAGCTGTTTTTT. The encoded protein is CASSPHSRMDTGELFF.

V gene TRBV19 combines with J gene TRBJ1-1; TRBD1 agrees at 8 bases. The V segment lost 6 bases and the J segment 5 bases; nucleotides outside the gene matches: 5. The CDR3 runs to 13 residues. CDR1 and CDR2 (germline): LNHDA, SQIVND (reference sequence). This CDR3 is CASRDRVETEAFF. In DNA, the CDR3 is TGTGCCAGTAGGGACAGGGTAGAGACTGAAGCTTTCTTT.

The chain joins TRBV5-1 to TRBJ1-2; TRBD1 matches 11 bases. With V trimmed by 3 bases and J by 7 bases, 5 bases remained unmatched. The CDR3 has 14 amino acids. From germline, CDR1 is SGHRS and CDR2 YFSETQ. The CDR3 here is CASSSGQGEVGYTF. In nucleotides, the CDR3 is TGCGCCAGCAGCTCGGGACAGGGGGAAGTTGGCTACACCTTC.

This clone was seen a handful of times. The chain combines TRBV25-1 with TRBJ2-1, with 8 bases lining up with TRBD1. V trimming: 7 bases; J trimming: 9 bases; junction bases outside the gene matches: 8. The CDR3 has 13 residues. Germline CDR1 is MGHDK and CDR2 is SYGVNS. CDR3 region: CASTGQGLVEQFF. CDR3 DNA sequence: TGTGCCAGCACCGGACAGGGTCTCGTTGAGCAGTTCTTC. The whole variable domain, filled in from reference TRBV25-1 and TRBJ2-1, reads EADIYQTPRYLVIGTGKKITLECSQTMGHDKMYWYQQDPGMELHLIHYSYGVNSTEKGDLSSESTVSRIRTEHFPLTLESARPSHTSQYLCASTGQGLVEQFFGPGTRLTVL.

The chain links TRBV28 to TRBJ1-2; D is ambiguous. V was shortened by 3 bases and J by 6 bases, with 11 bases between the two germline ends. The CDR3 is 13 amino acids. The germline V gene encodes CDR1 MDHEN and CDR2 SYDVKM. CDR3 in DNA: TGTGCCAGCAGTTTTCCCCCCTCTAATGGCTACACCTTC. This encodes CASSFPPSNGYTF.

This chain connects TRBV7-8 to TRBJ2-3, with a tentative D call TRBD2 (5 bases). The CDR3 is made up of 18 amino acids. The germline V gene has CDR1 SGHVS and CDR2 FQNEAQ. Trimming stripped 5 bases from V and 5 bases from J, with 26 bases between. CDR3 coding DNA: TGTGCCAGCAGCCCTCGTCGGGTACTAGTAACGAGTCGAGATACGCAGTATTTT. It yields the protein CASSPRRVLVTSRDTQYF.

The CDR3 coding sequence is TGTGCCAGCAGTGACGGGCCTTGGGCAGGGAATCAGCCCCAGCATTTT. Protein sequence: CASSDGPWAGNQPQHF. The chain recombines TRBV2 with TRBJ1-5; weak D call: TRBD1 (5 bases). Germline CDR1 and CDR2: SNHLY and FYNNEI. V shed 3 bases and J shed 4 bases, with 16 bases lying between them. CDR3 length: 16 residues. Full variable domain (remainder filled in from reference TRBV2 and TRBJ1-5): EPEVTQTPSHQVTQMGQEVILRCVPISNHLYFYWYRQILGQKVEFLVSFYNNEISEKSEIFDDQFSVERPDGSNFTLKIRSTKLEDSAMYFCASSDGPWAGNQPQHFGDGTRLSIL.

The chain combines TRBV6-1 with TRBJ2-2; D may be TRBD1 (6 bases). Germline V gives CDR1 MNHNS, CDR2 SASEGT. CDR3 length: 13 amino acids. V shed 6 bases and J shed 6 bases, with 11 bases lying between them. This CDR3 reads CASRQGWAGELFF. The CDR3 nucleotides are TGTGCCAGCAGACAGGGATGGGCCGGGGAGCTGTTTTTT.